The next 29 T cell receptor beta chains were all read from a single sample in a study of shared clonotypes between healthy human individuals. The data were produced by immunoSEQ multiplex PCR, yet TCRdb's version contains in-frame clones alone and is incomplete. In the table there are about 2 million clones, roughly 95% of which are singletons. The naive CD8 subset, CD45RO-negative cells positively selected for CCR7, excluded terminally differentiated effector memory CD45RA+ cells. The sequenced sample consisted of naive CD8+ T cells sorted from blood. These receptor sequences come from a young man in good health.

The CDR3 nucleotides read TGTGCCAGCAGCGAACTGACTAGCGGGAGCTACAATGAGCAGTTCTTC. Protein product: CASSELTSGSYNEQFF. V usage is TRBV7-8 and J usage is TRBJ2-1, with TRBD2 identical over 12 bases. There are 16 residues in the CDR3. Trimming removed 5 bases from V and 3 bases from J; junction bases left unmatched: 5. Germline V gene lookup returns CDR1 SGHVS and CDR2 FQNEAQ.

The rearrangement joins TRBV27 to TRBJ2-2; TRBD2 is a possible D gene (5 bases). Germline V lookup: CDR1 MNHEY, CDR2 SMNVEV (reference sequence). V shed 2 bases and J shed 5 bases, with 9 bases lying between them. The CDR3 extends over 14 amino acids. In DNA, the CDR3 is TGTGCCAGCAGTTTACGGGATGGGACCGGGGAGCTGTTTTTT. It translates to CASSLRDGTGELFF.

The chain links TRBV4-1 to TRBJ2-7; D might be TRBD2 (6 bases). The germline V and J ends were trimmed by 0 bases and 7 bases, with 16 bases remaining between them. Per germline, CDR1 MGHRA and CDR2 YSYEKL. The CDR3 extends over 15 amino acids. The CDR3 nucleotides read TGCGCCAGCAGCCAAGATCGATCGGGAGTTGGGGAGCAGTACTTC. This translates into CASSQDRSGVGEQYF.

V usage is TRBV4-1 and J usage is TRBJ2-1; TRBD2 matches 8 bases. This CDR3 spans 16 amino acids. J gave up 0 bases and V 4 bases, and 5 bases lay outside the gene matches. Looked up from germline, CDR1 is MGHRA and CDR2 is YSYEKL. The DNA of the CDR3 is TGCGCCAGCAGCCCCCGGGGGGGCAGCTCCTACAATGAGCAGTTCTTC. This sequence encodes CASSPRGGSSYNEQFF.

The V and J genes are TRBV5-1 and TRBJ1-3; D is ambiguous. V gave up 0 bases and J gave up 3 bases, with 10 bases separating them. CDR3 length: 15 amino acids. CDR1 is SGHRS, CDR2 YFSETQ, per germline. The CDR3 loop reads CASSLEGESGNTIYF. In DNA form, the CDR3 reads TGCGCCAGCAGCTTGGAGGGTGAGAGTGGAAACACCATATATTTT.

This chain links TRBV7-8 with TRBJ2-1; TRBD2 aligns across 14 bases. The CDR3 runs 18 residues. Germline V gene sequence: CDR1 SGHVS, CDR2 FQNEAQ. The V and J ends lost 5 bases and 0 bases, in that order; junction bases with no gene match: 6. The DNA of the CDR3 is TGTGCCAGCAGCCAGGGACTAGCGGGGGCGTACTCCTACAATGAGCAGTTCTTC. Amino acids: CASSQGLAGAYSYNEQFF.

Of note for this clone: At one end the junction does not follow the germline gene, possibly because of a read error. The V call is TRBV28, the J call TRBJ1-2, with 8 bases matching TRBD1. CDR1 is MDHEN, CDR2 SYDVKM, per germline. This CDR3 is built from 14 residues. This CDR3 is CASSPTGGSEDDPF. The CDR3 bases are TGTGCCAGCAGTCCCACAGGGGGGAGCGAGGATGATCCCTTC.

This chain uses TRBV7-9 with TRBJ2-2; D call uncertain. V was cut by 4 bases and J by 6 bases, with 9 bases left in between. This CDR3 contains 13 residues. Looked up from germline, CDR1 is SEHNR and CDR2 is FQNEAQ (reference sequence). CDR3 amino acids: CASSSQRPGELFF. The CDR3 bases are TGTGCCAGCAGCTCACAGCGTCCCGGGGAGCTGTTTTTT.

This sequence joins TRBV2 and TRBJ2-3, with 11 bases aligning to TRBD1. Germline values: CDR1 SNHLY, CDR2 FYNNEI. The CDR3 spans 16 residues. The ends lost 5 bases at V and 3 bases at J; junction bases unmatched: 7. The CDR3 DNA reads as TGTGCCAGCAGTACCCCGGGACAGGGGGATACAGATACGCAGTATTTT. Its translation is CASSTPGQGDTDTQYF. The full variable domain, completed using reference TRBV2 and TRBJ2-3, is EPEVTQTPSHQVTQMGQEVILRCVPISNHLYFYWYRQILGQKVEFLVSFYNNEISEKSEIFDDQFSVERPDGSNFTLKIRSTKLEDSAMYFCASSTPGQGDTDTQYFGPGTRLTVL.

This sequence joins TRBV2 and TRBJ2-3; 9 bases fit TRBD2. J was trimmed by 4 bases and V by 10 bases; bases with no gene match: 9. Germline V CDR1 and CDR2: SNHLY, FYNNEI. The CDR3 covers 14 residues. The CDR3 loop is CATRSGRIADTQYF. The CDR3 DNA sequence: TGTGCCACACGGAGCGGGAGGATCGCAGATACGCAGTATTTT.

V gene TRBV18 combines with J gene TRBJ2-2, with D possibly being TRBD1 (5 bases). Germline V lookup: CDR1 KGHSH, CDR2 LQKENI. Between the trimmed V and J ends, which lost 1 base and 0 bases, there was a span of 9 bases. The CDR3 consists of 16 residues. The CDR3 here is CASSPLVTANTGELFF. Here the CDR3 DNA reads TGTGCCAGCTCACCACTGGTGACAGCGAACACCGGGGAGCTGTTTTTT.

The chain has TRBV2 and TRBJ1-2, with D perhaps matching TRBD1 (5 bases). The germline V and J ends were trimmed by 6 bases and 8 bases, with 22 bases remaining between them. The V gene's germline CDR1 is SNHLY and CDR2 FYNNEI. The CDR3 is made up of 15 amino acids. The CDR3 sequence is CASSPGPLRGSGYTF. DNA of the CDR3: TGTGCCAGCAGCCCTGGGCCTCTTAGGGGATCCGGCTACACCTTC.

This sequence joins TRBV21-1 and TRBJ1-3; the table's D gene call, TRBD1, was not cross checked with the DNA. TRBV21-1 is a documented pseudogene. This CDR3 is 14 amino acids long. The CDR3 region has the DNA TGTGCCAGCAGCAAAGACAGCTCTGGAAACACCATATATTTT. Protein: CASSKDSSGNTIYF.

Concerning this clone: Other DNA sequences in this specimen translate into the identical CDR3. The V call is TRBV6-6, the J call TRBJ2-7; unclear D gene. The V end lost 0 bases, the J end lost 6 bases, and 3 bases lay between the germline ends. Germline V CDR1 and CDR2: MNHNY, SVGAGI (reference sequence). The CDR3 sequence is 11 residues long. The CDR3 protein is CASSYSGEQYF. In nucleotides, the CDR3 is TGTGCCAGCAGTTACTCGGGCGAGCAGTACTTC.

The chain is built from TRBV11-2 and TRBJ1-4, with no clear D. There are 12 residues in the CDR3. V lost 8 bases, J lost 0 bases, and 4 bases lay in between. Looked up from germline, CDR1 is SGHAT and CDR2 is FQNNGV. This chain's CDR3 is CASATTNEKLFF. The CDR3 nucleotides are TGTGCCAGCGCAACAACTAATGAAAAACTGTTTTTT. The full variable domain, in which reference TRBV11-2 and TRBJ1-4 provide the parts outside the CDR3, is EAGVAQSPRYKIIEKRQSVAFWCNPISGHATLYWYQQILGQGPKLLIQFQNNGVVDDSQLPKDRFSAERLKGVDSTLKIQPAKLEDSAVYLCASATTNEKLFFGSGTQLSVL.

This sequence joins TRBV30 and TRBJ2-3, with TRBD2 matching over 7 bases. V lost 2 bases and J lost 1; bases outside the gene matches: 6. The CDR3 extends over 15 amino acids. Germline loops: CDR1 GTSNPN, CDR2 SVGIG (reference sequence). CDR3 loop: CAWSPLAERTDTQYF. For the CDR3, the DNA is TGTGCCTGGAGTCCCCTAGCGGAGCGCACAGATACGCAGTATTTT. The complete variable domain, with remaining parts taken from reference TRBV30 and TRBJ2-3, reads SQTIHQWPATLVQPVGSPLSLECTVEGTSNPNLYWYRQAAGRGLQLLFYSVGIGQISSEVPQNLSASRPQDRQFILSSKKLLLSDSGFYLCAWSPLAERTDTQYFGPGTRLTVL.

This rearrangement joins TRBV7-9 to TRBJ1-6, with 7 positions matching TRBD1. V lost 6 bases, J lost 5 bases, and 4 bases stayed unmatched. Germline V gives CDR1 SEHNR, CDR2 FQNEAQ (reference sequence). The CDR3 covers 14 residues. CDR3 nucleotides: TGTGCCAGCAGTAGGGACAGTCATAATTCACCCCTCCACTTT. This sequence encodes CASSRDSHNSPLHF.

The V call is TRBV29-1, the J call TRBJ2-7; D gene ambiguous. V dropped 5 bases and J dropped 0 bases, with 11 bases sitting between them. This CDR3 is 13 amino acids long. From germline, CDR1 is SQVTM and CDR2 ANQGSEA. The DNA of the CDR3 is TGCAGCGTTAAAGGCCAGCTCTCCTACGAGCAGTACTTC. Translation: CSVKGQLSYEQYF.

This clone was observed a few times. J is TRBJ1-1 and V is TRBV4-3; D is unclear. V dropped 4 bases and J dropped 0 bases, with 6 bases sitting between them. The CDR3 covers 13 residues. Germline V lookup: CDR1 LGHNA, CDR2 YSLEER. CDR3 DNA sequence: TGCGCCAGCAGCCCCGGAATGAACACTGAAGCTTTCTTT. Its translation: CASSPGMNTEAFF.

The V call is TRBV4-3, the J call TRBJ2-3; 8 nucleotides agree with TRBD2. The V segment lost 0 bases and the J segment 0 bases; nucleotides outside the gene matches: 8. The germline CDR1 and CDR2 sequences are LGHNA and YSLEER. The CDR3 extends over 18 amino acids. The CDR3, as DNA: TGCGCCAGCAGCCAAGATGGTGTGACTAGCGCTAGCACAGATACGCAGTATTTT. Translating it yields CASSQDGVTSASTDTQYF.

The chain employs TRBV19 and TRBJ1-6; 8 bases are shared with TRBD1. The CDR3 is 15 residues long. Germline CDR1 reads LNHDA; CDR2 reads SQIVND (reference sequence). J gave up 1 base and V 7 bases, and 3 bases lay outside the gene matches. The CDR3 is CASTRTGSYNSPLHF. CDR3 sequence (DNA): TGTGCCAGTACCCGGACAGGGTCCTATAATTCACCCCTCCACTTT. The complete variable domain, with remaining parts taken from reference TRBV19 and TRBJ1-6, reads DGGITQSPKYLFRKEGQNVTLSCEQNLNHDAMYWYRQDPGQGLRLIYYSQIVNDFQKGDIAEGYSVSREKKESFPLTVTSAQKNPTAFYLCASTRTGSYNSPLHFGNGTRLTVT.

The chain joins TRBV28 to TRBJ1-2; D is ambiguous. The V end lost 8 bases, the J end lost 4 bases, and 20 bases lay between the germline ends. Germline CDR1 and CDR2: MDHEN and SYDVKM. The CDR3 is made up of 15 amino acids. The CDR3: CASRPPLEGSYGYTF. The DNA of the CDR3 is TGTGCCAGCCGACCCCCGCTAGAAGGGTCCTATGGCTACACCTTC.

The chain uses TRBV27 and TRBJ2-7, with 11 bases aligning to TRBD2. Unmatched junction bases numbered 10, after V lost 6 bases and J lost 3 bases. This CDR3 has 16 amino acids. Germline V gene lookup returns CDR1 MNHEY and CDR2 SMNVEV (reference sequence). The chain's CDR3 is CASSLTLAGGNYEQYF. CDR3 nucleotide sequence: TGTGCCAGCAGCCTCACCCTAGCGGGAGGCAACTACGAGCAGTACTTC.

The chain is built from TRBV19 and TRBJ1-4; D is unclear. The CDR3 extends over 15 amino acids. Trimming stripped 6 bases from V and 4 bases from J, with 15 bases between. Germline CDR1 LNHDA, CDR2 SQIVND (reference sequence). CDR3 amino acids: CASRSLQDYNEKLFF. The CDR3 DNA is TGTGCCAGTAGGAGCCTCCAGGATTATAATGAAAAACTGTTTTTT.

The chain carries TRBV9 and TRBJ2-1, with D possibly TRBD2 on 5 matching bases. CDR3 length equals 15 residues. V lost 4 bases and J lost 0, with 11 bases in between. Germline V gene lookup returns CDR1 SGDLS and CDR2 YYNGEE. For the CDR3, the DNA is TGTGCCAGCAGCCTGGACTCGAGCTCCTACAATGAGCAGTTCTTC. Translation gives CASSLDSSSYNEQFF. Complete variable domain (other parts from reference TRBV9 and TRBJ2-1): DSGVTQTPKHLITATGQRVTLRCSPRSGDLSVYWYQQSLDQGLQFLIQYYNGEERAKGNILERFSAQQFPDLHSELNLSSLELGDSALYFCASSLDSSSYNEQFFGPGTRLTVL.

This chain joins TRBV10-2 and TRBJ2-7; 8 positions agree with TRBD2. Unmatched junction bases numbered 20, after V lost 10 bases and J lost 3 bases. The CDR3 length is 17 residues. Germline CDR1 is WSHSY and CDR2 is SAAADI. The CDR3 nucleotides read TGCGCCATCTCGCCGGGGATAGCGGGGTCCTCGCTCTACGAGCAGTACTTC. Its protein is CAISPGIAGSSLYEQYF.

The J gene is TRBJ1-5, the V gene TRBV4-1; 9 nucleotides line up with TRBD1. This CDR3 is built from 14 residues. From germline, CDR1 is MGHRA and CDR2 YSYEKL. The ends lost 6 bases at V and 4 bases at J; junction bases unmatched: 4. CDR3 in DNA: TGCGCCAGCAGTCCTGGGACAGGGAATCAGCCCCAGCATTTT. It codes for CASSPGTGNQPQHF.

This sequence joins TRBV7-8 and TRBJ2-5, with D uncertain. In germline, CDR1 is SGHVS, CDR2 FQNEAQ. Trimming shortened V by 6 bases and J by 5 bases, and 7 bases separated the two germline ends. The CDR3 runs to 11 residues. CDR3 nucleotides: TGTGCCAGCAGAGATACTGAGACCCAGTACTTC. This encodes CASRDTETQYF. The variable domain in full, completed from reference TRBV7-8 and TRBJ2-5, reads GAGVSQSPRYKVAKRGQDVALRCDPISGHVSLFWYQQALGQGPEFLTYFQNEAQLDKSGLPSDRFFAERPEGSVSTLKIQRTQQEDSAVYLCASRDTETQYFGPGTRLLVL.

V is TRBV7-9 and J is TRBJ2-1; D perhaps matches TRBD2 (6 bases). Germline loops: CDR1 SEHNR, CDR2 FQNEAQ (reference sequence). V shed 7 bases and J shed 0 bases, with 25 bases lying between them. This CDR3 has 19 residues. The CDR3 nucleotides read TGTGCCAGCACCCCAATCACAATCGCGGGGCTGAGCTCCTACAATGAGCAGTTCTTC. Its translation is CASTPITIAGLSSYNEQFF.